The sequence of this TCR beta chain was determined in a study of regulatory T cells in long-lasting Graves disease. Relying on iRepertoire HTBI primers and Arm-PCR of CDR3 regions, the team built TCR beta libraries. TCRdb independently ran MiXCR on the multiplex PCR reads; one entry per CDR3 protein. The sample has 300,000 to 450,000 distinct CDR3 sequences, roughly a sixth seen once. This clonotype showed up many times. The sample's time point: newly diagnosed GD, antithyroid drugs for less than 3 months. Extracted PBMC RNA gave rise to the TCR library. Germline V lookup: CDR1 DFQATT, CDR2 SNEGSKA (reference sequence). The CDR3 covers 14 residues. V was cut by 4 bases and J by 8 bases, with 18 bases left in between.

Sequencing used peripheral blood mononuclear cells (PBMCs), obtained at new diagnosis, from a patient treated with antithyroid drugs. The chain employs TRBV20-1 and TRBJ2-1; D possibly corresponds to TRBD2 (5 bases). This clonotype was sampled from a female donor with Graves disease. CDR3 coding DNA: TGCAGTGCTACTAGCTCTGGGCAAGGTCATGAGCAGTTCTTC. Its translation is CSATSSGQGHEQFF.